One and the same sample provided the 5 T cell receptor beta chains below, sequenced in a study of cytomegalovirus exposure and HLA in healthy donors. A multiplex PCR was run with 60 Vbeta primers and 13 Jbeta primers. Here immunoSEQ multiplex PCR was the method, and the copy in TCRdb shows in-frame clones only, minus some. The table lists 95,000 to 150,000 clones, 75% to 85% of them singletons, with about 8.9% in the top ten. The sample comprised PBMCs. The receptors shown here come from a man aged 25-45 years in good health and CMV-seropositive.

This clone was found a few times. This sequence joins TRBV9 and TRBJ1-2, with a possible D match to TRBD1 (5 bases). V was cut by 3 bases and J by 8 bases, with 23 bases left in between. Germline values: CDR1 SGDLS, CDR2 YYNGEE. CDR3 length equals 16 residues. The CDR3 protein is CASSGDGGRSGKGYTF. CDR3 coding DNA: TGTGCCAGCAGCGGAGATGGGGGGAGGTCCGGTAAGGGCTACACCTTC.

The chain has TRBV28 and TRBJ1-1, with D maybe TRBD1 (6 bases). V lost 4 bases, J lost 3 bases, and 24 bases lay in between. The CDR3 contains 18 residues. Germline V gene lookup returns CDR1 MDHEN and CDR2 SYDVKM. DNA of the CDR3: TGTGCCAGCAGTTACGGGACACGCAAAGGCCGCTCAGACACTGAAGCTTTCTTT. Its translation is CASSYGTRKGRSDTEAFF.

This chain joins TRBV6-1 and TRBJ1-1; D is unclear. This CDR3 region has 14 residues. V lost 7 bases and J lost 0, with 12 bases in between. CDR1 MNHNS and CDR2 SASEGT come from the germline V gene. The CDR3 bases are TGTGCCAGCACCGTGACACGTTTGAACACTGAAGCTTTCTTT. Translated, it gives CASTVTRLNTEAFF.

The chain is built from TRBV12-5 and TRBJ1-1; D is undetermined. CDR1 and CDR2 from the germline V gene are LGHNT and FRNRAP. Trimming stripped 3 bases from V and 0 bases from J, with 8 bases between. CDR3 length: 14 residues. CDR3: CASGLEGMNTEAFF. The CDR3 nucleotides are TGTGCTAGTGGTTTAGAGGGAATGAACACTGAAGCTTTCTTT.

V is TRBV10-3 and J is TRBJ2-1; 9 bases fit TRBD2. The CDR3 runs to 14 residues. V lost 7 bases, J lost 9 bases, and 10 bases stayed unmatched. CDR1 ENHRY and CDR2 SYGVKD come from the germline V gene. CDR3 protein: CAINPEREAREQFF. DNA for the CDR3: TGTGCCATCAACCCGGAGCGGGAGGCACGTGAGCAGTTCTTC.